The 28 T cell receptor beta chains listed next were all sequenced from one sample in a study of blood T cell repertoires in COVID-19. Clones were sequenced by immunoSEQ multiplex PCR, and TCRdb holds only the in-frame ones, with some missing. The repertoire holds more than 95,000 clones, with about nine tenths as singletons. Sequencing was done on a sample of peripheral blood. Receptor source: a man aged 70 or older who had recovered from COVID-19.

The gene calls are TRBV5-1 and TRBJ1-2, with 7 bases fitting TRBD1. The germline V gene has CDR1 SGHRS and CDR2 YFSETQ. V lost 4 bases, J lost 8 bases, and 8 bases stayed unmatched. This CDR3 region has 13 residues. CDR3 bases: TGCGCCAGCAGCCCTCAGGGGGAGCAAGGCTACACCTTC. This codes for CASSPQGEQGYTF.

This chain links TRBV7-3 with TRBJ1-1; unclear D gene. The CDR3 spans 13 residues. Deletions cut 6 bases from V and 1 base from J, with 9 bases between. Germline-derived CDR1 and CDR2 are SGHTA and FQGTGA. The CDR3 sequence: CASRLSQNTEAFF. CDR3 DNA sequence: TGTGCCAGCAGACTTAGCCAGAACACTGAAGCTTTCTTT. The whole variable domain, remainder taken from reference TRBV7-3 and TRBJ1-1, is GAGVSQTPSNKVTEKGKYVELRCDPISGHTALYWYRQSLGQGPEFLIYFQGTGAADDSGLPNDRFFAVRPEGSVSTLKIQRTERGDSAVYLCASRLSQNTEAFFGQGTRLTVV.

V usage is TRBV18 and J usage is TRBJ2-3; TRBD2 agrees at 16 bases. With V trimmed by 1 base and J by 1 base, 11 bases remained unmatched. Germline lookup yields CDR1 KGHSH and CDR2 LQKENI. This CDR3 contains 21 residues. CDR3 amino acids: CASSPRRVGLAGGPGTDTQYF. CDR3 in DNA: TGTGCCAGCTCACCACGGCGTGTGGGACTAGCGGGGGGGCCAGGCACAGATACGCAGTATTTT.

This clone has more than one count but fewer than ten. The chain employs TRBV7-3 and TRBJ2-3; TRBD1 matches 8 bases. The CDR3 is made up of 15 amino acids. The J segment lost 4 bases and the V segment lost 2 bases, leaving 5 bases of the junction unmatched. CDR1 is SGHTA, CDR2 FQGTGA, per germline. For the CDR3, the DNA is TGTGCCAGCAGCTTACAGGGGGCGAGTTCAGATACGCAGTATTTT. As protein: CASSLQGASSDTQYF. Drawing the rest from reference TRBV7-3 and TRBJ2-3, the complete variable domain is GAGVSQTPSNKVTEKGKYVELRCDPISGHTALYWYRQSLGQGPEFLIYFQGTGAADDSGLPNDRFFAVRPEGSVSTLKIQRTERGDSAVYLCASSLQGASSDTQYFGPGTRLTVL.

This sequence joins TRBV2 and TRBJ2-1; 9 positions agree with TRBD2. The CDR3 runs 15 residues. The germline V gene has CDR1 SNHLY and CDR2 FYNNEI. The ends lost 8 bases at V and 9 bases at J; junction bases unmatched: 14. The CDR3 sequence is CASVGREGKYGEQFF. The CDR3 DNA reads TGTGCCAGCGTAGGGCGGGAGGGAAAATATGGTGAGCAGTTCTTC. The entire variable domain, with the rest obtained from reference TRBV2 and TRBJ2-1, is as follows: EPEVTQTPSHQVTQMGQEVILRCVPISNHLYFYWYRQILGQKVEFLVSFYNNEISEKSEIFDDQFSVERPDGSNFTLKIRSTKLEDSAMYFCASVGREGKYGEQFFGPGTRLTVL.

The rearrangement uses TRBV9 and TRBJ2-1; 12 bases agree with TRBD2. The CDR3 covers 15 residues. V gave up 2 bases and J gave up 7 bases; unmatched junction bases: 4. Germline CDR1 is SGDLS and CDR2 is YYNGEE. CDR3: CASSVSLAGGNEQFF. Here the CDR3 DNA reads TGTGCCAGCAGCGTTTCCCTAGCGGGGGGGAATGAGCAGTTCTTC.

This clone was counted once. J is TRBJ2-7 and V is TRBV28, with 7 bases that match TRBD2. The CDR3 has 14 residues. Germline V gene sequence: CDR1 MDHEN, CDR2 SYDVKM. Trimming took 4 bases from V and 7 from J; bases not matched to a gene: 10. The CDR3 region has the DNA TGTGCCAGCAGTTCTTGGGGGGGTGGTGGGGAGCAGTACTTC. It is translated as CASSSWGGGGEQYF.

V gene TRBV9 combines with J gene TRBJ2-3, with 8 bases matching TRBD1. The CDR3 has 14 residues. Germline CDR1 SGDLS, CDR2 YYNGEE. V lost 5 bases to trimming and J lost 2 bases; unmatched junction nucleotides: 4. The CDR3 loop is CASREGQATDTQYF. The CDR3 DNA sequence: TGTGCCAGCAGAGAGGGACAGGCCACAGATACGCAGTATTTT. Variable domain in full (rest from reference TRBV9 and TRBJ2-3): DSGVTQTPKHLITATGQRVTLRCSPRSGDLSVYWYQQSLDQGLQFLIQYYNGEERAKGNILERFSAQQFPDLHSELNLSSLELGDSALYFCASREGQATDTQYFGPGTRLTVL.

V is TRBV6-5 and J is TRBJ1-1; D is uncertain. This CDR3 spans 13 amino acids. The germline gives CDR1 MNHEY, CDR2 SVGAGI. The V and J ends lost 6 bases and 11 bases respectively, with 19 bases between them. The CDR3 nucleotides read TGTGCCAGCAGGCCAATCCGGGAGGCCTACGCTTTCTTT. As protein: CASRPIREAYAFF.

V gene TRBV11-2 combines with J gene TRBJ2-1; TRBD2 matches at 7 bases. This CDR3 has 13 residues. The V gene end was trimmed by 6 bases and the J gene end by 5 bases; junction bases not matched to a gene: 4. Germline values: CDR1 SGHAT, CDR2 FQNNGV. The CDR3 protein is CASRPSGDNEQFF. The DNA for the CDR3 is TGTGCCAGCAGACCAAGCGGGGACAATGAGCAGTTCTTC.

This chain joins TRBV30 and TRBJ1-2; 9 bases are a match to TRBD1. The germline V gene encodes CDR1 GTSNPN and CDR2 SVGIG (reference sequence). The CDR3 extends over 14 amino acids. J lost 3 bases, V lost 4 bases, and 6 bases had no gene match. The CDR3 here is CAWKARDRDYGYTF. CDR3 in DNA: TGTGCCTGGAAAGCCCGGGACAGGGACTATGGCTACACCTTC.

The chain couples TRBV5-1 to TRBJ1-4; D gene uncertain. The CDR3 extends over 16 amino acids. The V gene lost 0 bases and the J gene lost 0 bases, with 9 bases spanning the gap. CDR1 and CDR2 from the germline V gene are SGHRS and YFSETQ. The CDR3 loop is CASSLVSSATNEKLFF. As DNA, the CDR3 is TGCGCCAGCAGCTTGGTGTCATCAGCAACTAATGAAAAACTGTTTTTT.

V usage is TRBV2 and J usage is TRBJ1-5, with 8 bases matching TRBD1. This CDR3 contains 14 residues. V trimming: 6 bases; J trimming: 3 bases; junction bases outside the gene matches: 4. The V gene's germline CDR1 is SNHLY and CDR2 FYNNEI. CDR3 DNA: TGTGCCAGCAGGGACAGGGTTTCCAATCAGCCCCAGCATTTT. Translating gives CASRDRVSNQPQHF.

This clone has only one observation. The rearrangement links TRBV9 to TRBJ2-1; 16 bases map to TRBD2. The CDR3 is 17 residues long. Germline V gene sequence: CDR1 SGDLS, CDR2 YYNGEE. The ends lost 4 bases at V and 9 bases at J; junction bases unmatched: 10. The CDR3 reads CASSRGLAGGPPTEQFF. The CDR3 coding sequence is TGTGCCAGCAGCCGGGGACTAGCGGGAGGGCCGCCTACTGAGCAGTTCTTC.

The chain couples TRBV7-9 to TRBJ2-7; 10 positions agree with TRBD2. V lost 5 bases, J lost 4 bases, and 5 bases stayed unmatched. Germline CDR1 and CDR2: SEHNR and FQNEAQ (reference sequence). This CDR3 region has 14 residues. CDR3 in amino acids: CASSHTSGAYEQYF. The CDR3 DNA follows: TGTGCCAGCAGCCACACTAGCGGGGCTTACGAGCAGTACTTC.

The chain uses TRBV5-3 and TRBJ1-1; 9 nucleotides align to TRBD1. TRBV5-3 is an ORF, with its function uncertain. CDR3 length: 15 residues. Trimming took 4 bases from V and 5 from J; bases not matched to a gene: 9. The CDR3 loop reads CARSHIQGAVTEAFF. The CDR3 nucleotides are TGTGCCAGAAGCCACATACAGGGGGCGGTTACTGAAGCTTTCTTT.

This clone was recorded once. J is TRBJ1-2 and V is TRBV2; TRBD1 agrees at 7 bases. This CDR3 is built from 14 residues. The ends lost 0 bases at V and 8 bases at J; junction bases unmatched: 6. The germline V gene has CDR1 SNHLY and CDR2 FYNNEI. The CDR3: CASSEAGQPRGYTF. The CDR3 nucleotides are TGTGCCAGCAGTGAAGCGGGACAGCCTCGGGGCTACACCTTC. Using reference TRBV2 and TRBJ1-2 for the parts outside the CDR3, the full variable domain is EPEVTQTPSHQVTQMGQEVILRCVPISNHLYFYWYRQILGQKVEFLVSFYNNEISEKSEIFDDQFSVERPDGSNFTLKIRSTKLEDSAMYFCASSEAGQPRGYTFGSGTRLTVV.

The chain recombines TRBV5-1 with TRBJ2-7, with TRBD2 matching over 10 bases. The V and J ends lost 0 bases and 5 bases, in that order; junction bases with no gene match: 5. The CDR3 has 15 amino acids. Germline assignment: CDR1 SGHRS and CDR2 YFSETQ. For the CDR3, the DNA is TGCGCCAGCAGCTTGGCCAGCGGGGGGGCCGACGAGCAGTACTTC. Translated: CASSLASGGADEQYF.

This sequence joins TRBV9 and TRBJ1-3, with D maybe TRBD1 (6 bases). This CDR3 region has 14 residues. Germline values: CDR1 SGDLS, CDR2 YYNGEE. The germline V and J ends were trimmed by 8 bases and 0 bases, with 12 bases remaining between them. The DNA for the CDR3 is TGTGCCAGTTCCGACAGGTTCTCTGGAAACACCATATATTTT. Encoded protein: CASSDRFSGNTIYF.

This clone was seen only a few times. V usage is TRBV4-1 and J usage is TRBJ1-4, with TRBD1 matching 9 bases. The CDR3 contains 16 residues. J lost 7 bases, V lost 1 base, and 7 bases had no gene match. CDR1 and CDR2 (germline): MGHRA, YSYEKL. The CDR3 reads CASSQGSGTGFEKLFF. DNA for the CDR3: TGCGCCAGCAGCCAAGGCTCCGGGACAGGGTTTGAAAAACTGTTTTTT.

This clone was counted only a few times. The chain combines TRBV7-9 with TRBJ2-1; D ambiguous. The CDR3 loop spans 14 amino acids. V was shortened by 1 base and J by 6 bases, with 10 bases between the two germline ends. Germline V gives CDR1 SEHNR, CDR2 FQNEAQ (reference sequence). As DNA, the CDR3 is TGTGCCAGCAGCTTAGAGTACAGTAGCAATGAGCAGTTCTTC. It translates to CASSLEYSSNEQFF.

The rearrangement uses TRBV18 and TRBJ2-1; D call uncertain. Per germline, CDR1 KGHSH and CDR2 LQKENI. The CDR3 contains 14 residues. Trimming cost V 6 bases and J 2 bases, with 11 bases left between them. CDR3 bases: TGTGCCAGCTCCCTAGGCCCGGCCTACAATGAGCAGTTCTTC. The encoded protein is CASSLGPAYNEQFF. Full variable domain (rest looked up from reference TRBV18 and TRBJ2-1): NAGVMQNPRHLVRRRGQEARLRCSPMKGHSHVYWYRQLPEEGLKFMVYLQKENIIDESGMPKERFSAEFPKEGPSILRIQQVVRGDSAAYFCASSLGPAYNEQFFGPGTRLTVL.

The chain employs TRBV4-3 and TRBJ2-2, with 9 bases aligning to TRBD1. V was pared by 4 bases and J by 1 base, with 4 bases of the junction left unmatched. Germline V gene sequence: CDR1 LGHNA, CDR2 YSLEER. The CDR3 spans 16 residues. Here the CDR3 reads CASSRDRAWNTGELFF. Written as DNA, the CDR3 is TGCGCCAGCAGCCGGGACAGGGCTTGGAACACCGGGGAGCTGTTTTTT.

This chain connects TRBV29-1 to TRBJ2-1, with TRBD1 identical over 8 bases. The CDR3 sequence is 14 residues long. Per germline, CDR1 SQVTM and CDR2 ANQGSEA. Trimming removed 3 bases from V and 8 bases from J; junction bases left unmatched: 9. The CDR3 DNA reads TGCAGCGTTGAGGGAGGACAGGGTGTCGATGAGCAGTTCTTC. This sequence encodes CSVEGGQGVDEQFF.

The chain is built from TRBV9 and TRBJ1-4; TRBD1 is a possible D gene (5 bases). Germline V gene sequence: CDR1 SGDLS, CDR2 YYNGEE. Trimming removed 1 base at V and 0 bases at J, with 13 bases between. The CDR3 runs 17 residues. The CDR3 nucleotides read TGTGCCAGCAGCGTACGGGGGGGTCCCGCAACTAATGAAAAACTGTTTTTT. Residues: CASSVRGGPATNEKLFF.

The V call is TRBV4-1, the J call TRBJ2-3, with 10 positions matching TRBD1. This CDR3 spans 17 amino acids. Germline V gives CDR1 MGHRA, CDR2 YSYEKL. Losses at the gene ends were 0 bases for V and 1 base for J; bases not matched to a gene: 4. The CDR3 protein is CASSQEPGTGGTDTQYF. CDR3 bases: TGCGCCAGCAGCCAAGAACCCGGGACAGGGGGCACAGATACGCAGTATTTT.

The chain combines TRBV2 with TRBJ2-7; weak D call: TRBD2 (5 bases). CDR3 size: 14 residues. V lost 7 bases and J lost 0, with 13 bases in between. Germline assignment: CDR1 SNHLY and CDR2 FYNNEI. The CDR3 region is CASKAVWSSYEQYF. As DNA, the CDR3 is TGTGCCAGCAAAGCGGTCTGGAGCTCCTACGAGCAGTACTTC.

V usage is TRBV11-2 and J usage is TRBJ1-2; 10 positions match TRBD1. In germline, CDR1 is SGHAT, CDR2 FQNNGV. This CDR3 has 15 residues. With V trimmed by 3 bases and J by 4 bases, 5 bases remained unmatched. For the CDR3, the DNA is TGTGCCAGCAGCTTGTCGGACAGGGGGACCTATGGCTACACCTTC. This codes for CASSLSDRGTYGYTF.